Listed here are 10 T cell receptor beta chains from one sample, sequenced in a study of blood T cells in healthy people across ages. The second PCR ran roughly 7 to 12 cycles with a sample-barcoded 5' primer and J-beta primers. Via MiXCR, TCRdb re-called the 5' RACE reads, giving one row per CDR3 protein. This table holds under 2,000,000 distinct CDR3 sequences, roughly 52% found once. The sample consisted of blood. The receptors come from a woman in her 40s in good health.

This clonotype was found a few times. The V gene is TRBV6-5, the J gene TRBJ2-5; the match to TRBD1 covers 9 bases. Germline assignment: CDR1 MNHEY and CDR2 SVGAGI. The ends lost 6 bases at V and 2 bases at J; junction bases unmatched: 4. The CDR3 extends over 14 amino acids. This chain's CDR3 is CASRATGGQETQYF. The DNA of the CDR3 is TGTGCCAGCAGGGCGACAGGGGGGCAAGAGACCCAGTACTTC.

This clonotype was seen more than once but under ten times. The rearrangement links TRBV20-1 to TRBJ2-7, with D tentatively TRBD1 or TRBD2 (6 bases each). V lost 5 bases, J lost 2 bases, and 22 bases lay in between. CDR3 length: 16 residues. CDR1 and CDR2 (germline): DFQATT, SNEGSKA (reference sequence). The CDR3: CSAPLEGGLRTYEQYF. The DNA for the CDR3 is TGCAGTGCTCCATTAGAGGGGGGCCTCCGGACCTACGAGCAGTACTTC.

This chain connects TRBV6-5 to TRBJ1-4; 8 nucleotides agree with TRBD1. Per germline, CDR1 MNHEY and CDR2 SVGAGI. This CDR3 region has 14 residues. CDR3 residues: CASGQGSVREKLFF. The CDR3 nucleotides are TGTGCTTCCGGACAGGGTAGCGTTAGGGAAAAACTGTTTTTT.

This chain links TRBV5-1 with TRBJ2-5; D may be TRBD1 (8 bases). CDR1 is SGHRS, CDR2 YFSETQ, per germline. The ends were cut back, 4 bases at V and 11 bases at J, with 24 bases in the middle. This CDR3 is built from 15 residues. The CDR3 nucleotides read TGCGCCAGCAGCGCCCGGACAGGGAGGGCGCAGGAGCAGTACTTC. It specifies CASSARTGRAQEQYF.

The J gene is TRBJ2-7, the V gene TRBV28, with a tentative D call TRBD1 (6 bases). The CDR3 covers 16 residues. From germline, CDR1 is MDHEN and CDR2 SYDVKM. Trimming removed 2 bases at V and 1 base at J, with 15 bases between. The CDR3 region has the DNA TGTGCCAGCAGTTTAATGTGGGGGCGCGGGTCCTACGAGCAGTACTTC. Its translation is CASSLMWGRGSYEQYF.

This clonotype has just a few counts. This sequence joins TRBV4-2 and TRBJ1-2, with D unresolved. V lost 0 bases and J lost 6, with 2 bases in between. The CDR3 runs to 11 residues. Germline assignment: CDR1 LGHNA and CDR2 YNFKEQ. The DNA of the CDR3 is TGTGCCAGCAGCCAAGATGATGGCTACACCTTC. Its translation is CASSQDDGYTF.

CDR3 region: CSVSRPGNQPQHF. DNA for the CDR3: TGCAGTGTGTCTAGACCGGGAAATCAGCCCCAGCATTTT. The rearrangement links TRBV20-1 to TRBJ1-5; D is undetermined. The CDR3 length is 13 residues. Germline lookup yields CDR1 DFQATT and CDR2 SNEGSKA (reference sequence). Trimming shortened V by 7 bases and J by 4 bases, and 14 bases separated the two germline ends.

The chain employs TRBV3-1 and TRBJ2-5, with unresolved D. With 1 base removed from V and 4 bases from J, the gap between germline ends came to 16 bases. Germline V CDR1 and CDR2: LGHDT, YNNKEL (reference sequence). This CDR3 region has 16 residues. In DNA form, the CDR3 reads TGTGCCAGCAGCCAAGGAGTCGACCCTCAATTAGAGACCCAGTACTTC. Translating gives CASSQGVDPQLETQYF.

V gene TRBV28 combines with J gene TRBJ2-1; D may correspond to TRBD1 or TRBD2 (6 bases each). V dropped 10 bases and J dropped 6 bases, with 13 bases sitting between them. Looked up from germline, CDR1 is MDHEN and CDR2 is SYDVKM. This CDR3 region has 12 residues. The CDR3 loop reads CATATGANEQFF. Written as DNA, the CDR3 is TGTGCCACCGCAACGGGGGCCAATGAGCAGTTCTTC.

The chain carries TRBV25-1 and TRBJ2-4, with 7 bases identical to TRBD2. Judging by the DNA end, TRBJ2-5 fits better; the J call may be wrong. Germline V gene sequence: CDR1 MGHDK, CDR2 SYGVNS. The CDR3 contains 14 residues. In nucleotides, the CDR3 is TGTGCCAGCGGGGTTTGGGGGGGAGAAGAGACCCAGTACTTC. This gives the protein CASGVWGGEETQYF.